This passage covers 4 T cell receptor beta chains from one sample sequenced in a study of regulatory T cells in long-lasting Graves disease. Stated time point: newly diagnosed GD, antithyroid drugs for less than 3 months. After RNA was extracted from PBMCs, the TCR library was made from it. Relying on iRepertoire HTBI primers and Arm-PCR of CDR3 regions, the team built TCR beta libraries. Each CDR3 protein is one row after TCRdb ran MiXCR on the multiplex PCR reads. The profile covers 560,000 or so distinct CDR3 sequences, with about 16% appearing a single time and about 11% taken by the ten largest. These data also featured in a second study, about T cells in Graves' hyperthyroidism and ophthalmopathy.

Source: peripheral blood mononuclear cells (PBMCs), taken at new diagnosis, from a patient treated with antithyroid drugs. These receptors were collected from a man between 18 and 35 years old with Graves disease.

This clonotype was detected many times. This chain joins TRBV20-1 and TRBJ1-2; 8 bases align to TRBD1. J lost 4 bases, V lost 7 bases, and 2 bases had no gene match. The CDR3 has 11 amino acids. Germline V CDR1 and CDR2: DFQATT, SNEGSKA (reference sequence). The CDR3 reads CSEDRAYGYTF. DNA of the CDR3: TGCAGTGAGGACAGGGCCTATGGCTACACCTTC.

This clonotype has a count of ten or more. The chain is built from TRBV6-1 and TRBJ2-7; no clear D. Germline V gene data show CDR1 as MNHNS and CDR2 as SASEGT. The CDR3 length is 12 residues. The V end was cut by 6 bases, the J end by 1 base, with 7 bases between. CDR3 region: CASRGRSYEQYF. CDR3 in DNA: TGTGCCAGCAGGGGCAGATCCTACGAGCAGTACTTC.

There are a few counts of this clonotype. The CDR3 protein is CASSIQQGAGNGYTF. The CDR3 bases are TGTGCCAGTAGTATCCAACAGGGGGCTGGAAACGGCTACACCTTC. V is TRBV19 and J is TRBJ1-2, with 9 bases that match TRBD1. CDR3 length equals 15 residues. The germline CDR1 and CDR2 sequences are LNHDA and SQIVND (reference sequence). V was clipped by 3 bases and J by 8 bases; unmatched bases: 10.

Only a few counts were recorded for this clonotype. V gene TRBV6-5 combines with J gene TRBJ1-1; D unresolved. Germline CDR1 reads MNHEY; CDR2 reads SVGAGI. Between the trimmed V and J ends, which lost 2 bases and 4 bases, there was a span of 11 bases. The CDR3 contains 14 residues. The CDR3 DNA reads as TGTGCCAGCAGTTACGATCCGATGTCCACTGAAGCTTTCTTT. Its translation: CASSYDPMSTEAFF.